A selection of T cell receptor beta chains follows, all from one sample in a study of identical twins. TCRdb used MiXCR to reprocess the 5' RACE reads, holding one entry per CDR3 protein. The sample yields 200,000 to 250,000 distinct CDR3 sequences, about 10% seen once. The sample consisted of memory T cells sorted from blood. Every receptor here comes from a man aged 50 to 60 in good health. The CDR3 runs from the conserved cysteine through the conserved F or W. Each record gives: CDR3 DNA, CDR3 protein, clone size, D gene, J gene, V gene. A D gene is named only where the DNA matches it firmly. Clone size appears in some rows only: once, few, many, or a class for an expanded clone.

TGTGCCAGCAGCGGAGTGGGACTAGCGGGATACTATCTCAACAATGAGCAGTTCTTC CASSGVGLAGYYLNNEQFF many TRBD2 TRBJ2-1 TRBV11-1
TGTGCCATCAGTACAGGGGCCAATGAGCAGTTCTTC CAISTGANEQFF many TRBD1 TRBJ2-1 TRBV10-3
TGTGCCAGCAGCCCGGAGGGGGCCAGCCGGGAGACCCAGTACTTC CASSPEGASRETQYF few - TRBJ2-5 TRBV9
TGTGCCAGCCGGGGCGGACAGGGAATTAATGAAAAACTGTTTTTT CASRGGQGINEKLFF many TRBD1 TRBJ1-4 TRBV7-2
TGCAGTGCTGAACCGGGACGGGCTAATGAAAAACTGTTTTTT CSAEPGRANEKLFF many - TRBJ1-4 TRBV20-1
TGTGCCAGCAGCCAAGAAGCTTTGAGGTTAGGGGGAGGAGAGACCCAGTACTTC CASSQEALRLGGGETQYF few - TRBJ2-5 TRBV3-1
TGTGCCAGCAGCTTCGGCGGACGGGGAAGCTCCTACGAGCAGTACTTC CASSFGGRGSSYEQYF - - TRBJ2-7 TRBV13
TGTGCCAGCAGTTACCACGGGACAGGGGGCCAAGAGACCCAGTACTTC CASSYHGTGGQETQYF few TRBD1 TRBJ2-5 TRBV6-5
TGCAGTGCTAGCCTGACGACAGGGTTAAACTATGGCTACACCTTC CSASLTTGLNYGYTF - TRBD1 TRBJ1-2 TRBV20-1
TGCAGTGCTAGGTCCGGGTCGTACACTGAAGCTTTCTTT CSARSGSYTEAFF many - TRBJ1-1 TRBV20-1
TGCAGTGCTAGAGCGGGGCTAGTGAACTACAATGAGCAGTTCTTC CSARAGLVNYNEQFF - - TRBJ2-1 TRBV20-1
TGTGCCAGCAGCCAGGACAGGTGGGCTGGAAACACCATATATTTT CASSQDRWAGNTIYF few TRBD1 TRBJ1-3 TRBV4-2
TGTGCCATCAGTGAGTCCCGGGGGAGCAATCAGCCCCAGCATTTT CAISESRGSNQPQHF few - TRBJ1-5 TRBV10-3
TGTGCCAGCAGCTTGGGGGTTACCGGGACAGGGGCGCTCGGCGAGCAGTACTTC CASSLGVTGTGALGEQYF many TRBD1 TRBJ2-7 TRBV7-6
TGCGCCAGCAGCTTGACCACAGGGGCCGCCACCGGGGAGCTGTTTTTT CASSLTTGAATGELFF many TRBD1 TRBJ2-2 TRBV5-1